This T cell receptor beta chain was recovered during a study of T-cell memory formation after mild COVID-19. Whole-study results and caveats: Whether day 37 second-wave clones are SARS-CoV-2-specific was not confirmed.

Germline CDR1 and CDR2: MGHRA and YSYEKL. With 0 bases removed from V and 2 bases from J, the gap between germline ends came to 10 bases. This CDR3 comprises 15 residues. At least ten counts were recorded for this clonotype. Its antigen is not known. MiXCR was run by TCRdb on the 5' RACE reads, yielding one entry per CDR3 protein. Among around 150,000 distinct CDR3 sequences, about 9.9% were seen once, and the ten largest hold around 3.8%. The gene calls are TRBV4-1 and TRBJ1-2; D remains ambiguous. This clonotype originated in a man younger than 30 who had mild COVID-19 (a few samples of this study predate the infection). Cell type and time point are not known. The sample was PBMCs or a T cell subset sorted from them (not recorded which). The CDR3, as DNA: TGCGCCAGCAGCCAAGAACCTGTGTCCAACTATGGCTACACCTTC. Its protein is CASSQEPVSNYGYTF.